One and the same sample provided the 24 T cell receptor beta chains below, sequenced in a study of blood T cells in healthy people across ages. Through a sample-barcoded 5' primer and a J-beta primer mix, a second PCR was run for roughly 7 to 12 cycles. From the 5' RACE reads, TCRdb called clonotypes with MiXCR, one entry per CDR3 protein. The sample has some 370,000 distinct CDR3 sequences, about half seen once. Sequenced: blood. These receptors all come from a man aged 55 to 69 in good health.

The CDR3 DNA reads as TGCGCCAGCAGCCAAGAGGGACTAGGTGGAAACTATGGCTACACCTTC. It yields the protein CASSQEGLGGNYGYTF. J is TRBJ1-2 and V is TRBV4-3; a possible D gene is TRBD1 (5 bases). Trimming left V 0 bases short and J 2 bases short, with 13 bases between. The CDR3 loop spans 16 amino acids. The V gene's germline CDR1 is LGHNA and CDR2 YSLEER.

This clonotype was detected a few times. This may stem from a read error, because a much larger clone lies one nucleotide away. The V and J genes are TRBV6-5 and TRBJ2-5; D is perhaps TRBD2 (6 bases). The ends were cut back, 5 bases at V and 5 bases at J, with 15 bases in the middle. The CDR3 runs to 14 residues. Germline V gene sequence: CDR1 MNHEY, CDR2 SVGAGI. CDR3: CASSDPGGGETQYF. In nucleotides, the CDR3 is TGTGCCAGCAGTGACCCCGGAGGAGGGGAGACCCAGTACTTC.

This clonotype was seen only a few times. The chain links TRBV18 to TRBJ1-5; 7 bases map to TRBD1. Unmatched junction bases numbered 2, after V lost 4 bases and J lost 5 bases. The CDR3 loop spans 13 amino acids. Germline CDR1 is KGHSH and CDR2 is LQKENI. The CDR3, as DNA: TGTGCCAGCTCACGCCAGGGGGATCAGCCCCAGCATTTT. The encoded protein is CASSRQGDQPQHF. Using reference TRBV18 and TRBJ1-5 for the parts outside the CDR3, the full variable domain is NAGVMQNPRHLVRRRGQEARLRCSPMKGHSHVYWYRQLPEEGLKFMVYLQKENIIDESGMPKERFSAEFPKEGPSILRIQQVVRGDSAAYFCASSRQGDQPQHFGDGTRLSIL.

CDR3: CASSLAGPKNIQYF. CDR3 DNA: TGTGCCAGCAGTTTAGCGGGACCTAAAAACATTCAGTACTTC. This chain connects TRBV12-3 or TRBV12-4 to TRBJ2-4, with D perhaps TRBD1 or TRBD2 (5 bases each). With 0 bases removed from V and 4 bases from J, the gap between germline ends came to 7 bases. The CDR3 extends over 14 amino acids.

V gene TRBV20-1 combines with J gene TRBJ2-3, with TRBD2 identical over 7 bases. In germline, CDR1 is DFQATT, CDR2 SNEGSKA (reference sequence). V shed 3 bases, J shed 1 base, and the junction held 4 bases outside the gene matches. The CDR3 runs to 14 residues. The CDR3 sequence: CSARASGGTDTQYF. Here the CDR3 DNA reads TGCAGTGCTAGGGCTAGCGGTGGCACAGATACGCAGTATTTT.

This chain uses TRBV7-2 with TRBJ2-5; 7 bases match TRBD2. Germline loops: CDR1 SGHTA, CDR2 FQGNSA. With 3 bases clipped from V and 11 bases from J, the junction kept 9 bases outside the gene matches. CDR3 length: 13 residues. CDR3: CASSFRRDYGQYF. The CDR3 DNA reads TGTGCCAGCAGCTTTCGGCGGGACTACGGGCAGTACTTC. The whole variable domain, remainder taken from reference TRBV7-2 and TRBJ2-5, is GAGVSQSPSNKVTEKGKDVELRCDPISGHTALYWYRQSLGQGLEFLIYFQGNSAPDKSGLPSDRFSAERTGGSVSTLTIQRTQQEDSAVYLCASSFRRDYGQYFGPGTRLLVL.

This clonotype was counted many times. The gene calls are TRBV6-5 and TRBJ1-2; 9 bases are shared with TRBD1. The CDR3 is made up of 13 amino acids. Trimming cost V 5 bases and J 9 bases; bases outside gene matches: 7. The germline CDR1 and CDR2 sequences are MNHEY and SVGAGI. CDR3 sequence: CASSPGQGFRYTF. The CDR3 DNA reads TGTGCCAGCAGTCCGGGACAGGGTTTTCGCTACACCTTC.

This sequence joins TRBV20-1 and TRBJ2-7, with 12 bases matching TRBD1. The CDR3 spans 14 residues. Losses at the gene ends were 3 bases for V and 5 bases for J; bases not matched to a gene: 5. Germline lookup yields CDR1 DFQATT and CDR2 SNEGSKA (reference sequence). The CDR3 coding sequence is TGCAGTGCTAGCGCCGGGACAGGGGGCCACGAGCAGTACTTC. This codes for CSASAGTGGHEQYF.

The chain uses TRBV30 and TRBJ2-7; perhaps TRBD1 as D (6 bases). The V end was cut by 3 bases, the J end by 1 base, with 10 bases between. This CDR3 has 13 amino acids. Germline lookup yields CDR1 GTSNPN and CDR2 SVGIG (reference sequence). CDR3 DNA sequence: TGTGCCTGGAGCCTCAGGGGATCCTACGAGCAGTACTTC. This sequence encodes CAWSLRGSYEQYF. The full variable domain, completed using reference TRBV30 and TRBJ2-7, is SQTIHQWPATLVQPVGSPLSLECTVEGTSNPNLYWYRQAAGRGLQLLFYSVGIGQISSEVPQNLSASRPQDRQFILSSKKLLLSDSGFYLCAWSLRGSYEQYFGPGTRLTVT.

This clonotype was observed once. V gene TRBV7-9 combines with J gene TRBJ2-1, with 12 nucleotides matching TRBD2. Germline V gives CDR1 SEHNR, CDR2 FQNEAQ (reference sequence). V shed 1 base, J shed 7 bases, and the junction held 2 bases outside the gene matches. This CDR3 has 15 residues. As DNA, the CDR3 is TGTGCCAGCAGCTTAGTTGGGACTAGCGGGAATGAGCAGTTCTTC. Protein sequence: CASSLVGTSGNEQFF.

This chain connects TRBV7-9 to TRBJ2-5; 7 positions agree with TRBD1. This CDR3 is built from 15 residues. Losses at the gene ends were 5 bases for V and 2 bases for J; bases not matched to a gene: 8. From germline, CDR1 is SEHNR and CDR2 FQNEAQ (reference sequence). The CDR3 protein is CASSHGTVRQETQYF. CDR3 in DNA: TGTGCCAGCAGCCACGGGACAGTTCGTCAAGAGACCCAGTACTTC.

The chain has TRBV5-1 and TRBJ1-2; TRBD1 aligns across 9 bases. CDR1 is SGHRS, CDR2 YFSETQ, per germline. With 2 bases clipped from V and 6 bases from J, the junction kept 5 bases outside the gene matches. The CDR3 extends over 14 amino acids. As DNA, the CDR3 is TGCGCCAGCAGCTTAAGGACAGGGGATGATGGCTACACCTTC. Amino acids: CASSLRTGDDGYTF.

The chain carries TRBV21-1 and TRBJ1-2; TRBD1, as called in the table, went unchecked against the DNA. TRBV21-1 is recorded as a pseudogene. The CDR3 is 14 residues long. For the CDR3, the DNA is TGTGCCAGCAGCAAAGGGAGAAGGGGAGTTGGCTACACCTTC. Its translation is CASSKGRRGVGYTF.

The J gene is TRBJ2-2, the V gene TRBV3-1; TRBD2 matches 12 bases. V lost 1 base to trimming and J lost 2 bases; unmatched junction nucleotides: 2. Germline CDR1 is LGHDT and CDR2 is YNNKEL (reference sequence). The CDR3 sequence is 17 residues long. CDR3 nucleotides: TGTGCCAGCAGCCAAGGACTAGCGGGGGCCAACACCGGGGAGCTGTTTTTT. Translated, it gives CASSQGLAGANTGELFF.

The chain recombines TRBV10-2 with TRBJ2-7, with 8 bases matching TRBD1. Germline V CDR1 and CDR2: WSHSY, SAAADI. This CDR3 is built from 16 residues. Trimming removed 3 bases from V and 1 base from J; junction bases left unmatched: 8. This CDR3 reads CASSEFDRGESYEQYF. DNA for the CDR3: TGCGCCAGCAGTGAATTCGACAGGGGAGAATCCTACGAGCAGTACTTC.

This sequence joins TRBV7-9 and TRBJ1-2; possibly TRBD1 for D (5 bases). Germline CDR1 reads SEHNR; CDR2 reads FQNEAQ (reference sequence). Trimming left V 5 bases short and J 4 bases short, with 14 bases between. The CDR3 totals 14 residues. The CDR3 protein is CASSKRGSPYGYTF. CDR3 sequence (DNA): TGTGCCAGCAGCAAAAGGGGATCGCCCTATGGCTACACCTTC.

This clonotype was seen a handful of times. The gene calls are TRBV29-1 and TRBJ1-2; TRBD1 might be the D (6 bases). The germline V gene has CDR1 SQVTM and CDR2 ANQGSEA. The CDR3 runs 15 residues. Trimming left V 3 bases short and J 1 base short, with 15 bases between. This CDR3 is CSVDGKGGFNYGYTF. DNA of the CDR3: TGCAGCGTTGACGGGAAGGGGGGGTTTAACTATGGCTACACCTTC. Together with reference TRBV29-1 and TRBJ1-2, the CDR3 gives the full variable domain: SAVISQKPSRDICQRGTSLTIQCQVDSQVTMMFWYRQQPGQSLTLIATANQGSEATYESGFVIDKFPISRPNLTFSTLTVSNMSPEDSSIYLCSVDGKGGFNYGYTFGSGTRLTVV.

This rearrangement joins TRBV5-6 to TRBJ2-4; D remains ambiguous. The assigned J gene may be wrong: the sequence end matches TRBJ2-7 better. The germline CDR1 and CDR2 sequences are SGHDT and YYEEEE. The CDR3 totals 12 residues. As DNA, the CDR3 is TGTGCCAGCAGCTTTCGACCTGGCGAGCAGTACTTC. As protein: CASSFRPGEQYF.

As concerns this clonotype: Just one base apart from a much larger clone, this may be a read error. The chain joins TRBV20-1 to TRBJ2-7; D gene unclear. The J call may not be correct, given that the DNA end is closer to TRBJ2-5. This CDR3 region has 11 residues. From germline, CDR1 is DFQATT and CDR2 SNEGSKA (reference sequence). Here the CDR3 reads CSGSFRETQYF. Written as DNA, the CDR3 is TGCAGTGGATCATTCCGTGAGACCCAGTACTTC.

This clonotype was recorded at least ten times. This chain connects TRBV27 to TRBJ1-2; perhaps TRBD1 as D (6 bases). The V gene lost 2 bases and the J gene lost 7 bases, with 17 bases spanning the gap. The germline gives CDR1 MNHEY, CDR2 SMNVEV (reference sequence). The CDR3 spans 15 residues. CDR3 nucleotide sequence: TGTGCCAGCAGTTTAGGCGCTGGGGGGGCGATTGGCTACACCTTC. Amino acids: CASSLGAGGAIGYTF.

This clonotype was seen only a few times. The chain recombines TRBV4-3 with TRBJ1-6; D uncertain. The V end lost 4 bases, the J end lost 6 bases, and 10 bases lay between the germline ends. The V gene's germline CDR1 is LGHNA and CDR2 YSLEER. The CDR3 spans 14 residues. In DNA form, the CDR3 reads TGCGCCAGCAGCCTAAACCCGGGTAATTCACCCCTCCACTTT. It yields the protein CASSLNPGNSPLHF.

This chain uses TRBV3-1 with TRBJ2-7, with TRBD2 as a possible D gene (6 bases). V lost 1 base to trimming and J lost 0 bases, with 13 bases between them. The CDR3 loop spans 16 amino acids. Germline V gives CDR1 LGHDT, CDR2 YNNKEL (reference sequence). The CDR3 nucleotides are TGTGCCAGCAGCCAAGGCCCGGGGGTCAGCTCCTACGAGCAGTACTTC. Translated, it gives CASSQGPGVSSYEQYF.

The rearrangement joins TRBV7-9 to TRBJ2-1; D may correspond to TRBD1 or TRBD2 (7 bases each). The V gene lost 8 bases and the J gene lost 8 bases, with 16 bases spanning the gap. The CDR3 contains 13 residues. From germline, CDR1 is SEHNR and CDR2 FQNEAQ (reference sequence). The CDR3: CASGGGRGDEQFF. DNA for the CDR3: TGTGCCAGCGGCGGGGGCAGGGGGGATGAGCAGTTCTTC.

The rearrangement uses TRBV7-9 and TRBJ2-5, with D hard to call. Trimming cost V 5 bases and J 5 bases, with 9 bases left between them. Germline CDR1 and CDR2: SEHNR and FQNEAQ (reference sequence). The length of the CDR3 is 12 residues. The CDR3 sequence is CASSAEWETQYF. The CDR3, as DNA: TGTGCCAGCAGCGCCGAATGGGAGACCCAGTACTTC.